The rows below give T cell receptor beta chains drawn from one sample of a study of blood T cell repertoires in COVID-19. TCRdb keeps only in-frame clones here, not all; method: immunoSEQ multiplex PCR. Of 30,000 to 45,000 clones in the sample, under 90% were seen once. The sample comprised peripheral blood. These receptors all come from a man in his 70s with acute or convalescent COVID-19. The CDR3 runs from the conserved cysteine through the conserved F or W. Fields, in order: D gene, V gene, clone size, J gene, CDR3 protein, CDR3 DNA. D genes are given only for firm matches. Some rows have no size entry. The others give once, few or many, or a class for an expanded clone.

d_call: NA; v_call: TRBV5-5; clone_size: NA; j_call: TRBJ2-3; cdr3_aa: CASSLGGQGRADTQYF; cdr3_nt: TGTGCCAGCAGCTTGGGAGGGCAGGGGAGAGCAGATACGCAGTATTTT
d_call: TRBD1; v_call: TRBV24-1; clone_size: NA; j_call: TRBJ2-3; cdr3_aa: CATSVGQGWPDTQYF; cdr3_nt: TGTGCCACCAGTGTTGGACAGGGGTGGCCAGATACGCAGTATTTT
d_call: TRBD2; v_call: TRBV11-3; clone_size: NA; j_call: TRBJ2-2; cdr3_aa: CASSPGLADGELFF; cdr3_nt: TGTGCCAGCAGCCCGGGACTAGCTGACGGGGAGCTGTTTTTT
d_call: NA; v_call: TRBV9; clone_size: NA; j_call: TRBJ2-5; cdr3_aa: CASSPGGIETQYF; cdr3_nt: TGTGCCAGCAGCCCCGGGGGTATAGAGACCCAGTACTTC
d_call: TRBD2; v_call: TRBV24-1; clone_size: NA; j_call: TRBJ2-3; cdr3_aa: CATSDSGTSGSRGTDTQYF; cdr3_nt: TGTGCCACCAGTGATTCCGGGACTAGCGGGAGTAGAGGCACAGATACGCAGTATTTT
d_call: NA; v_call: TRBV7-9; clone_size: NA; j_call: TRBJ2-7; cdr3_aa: CASSASGTLGYEQYF; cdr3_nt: TGTGCCAGCAGCGCGTCCGGGACACTAGGTTACGAGCAGTACTTC
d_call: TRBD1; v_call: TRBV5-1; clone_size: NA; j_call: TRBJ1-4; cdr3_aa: CASSLWGQGSEKLFF; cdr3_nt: TGCGCCAGCAGCTTGTGGGGACAGGGGAGCGAAAAACTGTTTTTT
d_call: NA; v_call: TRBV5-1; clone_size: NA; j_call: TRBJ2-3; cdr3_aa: CASTFSGTDTQYF; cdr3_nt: TGCGCCAGCACATTTAGCGGCACAGATACGCAGTATTTT
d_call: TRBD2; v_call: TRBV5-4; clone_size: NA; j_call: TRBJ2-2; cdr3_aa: CASSLSLAGTGELFF; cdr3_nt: TGTGCCAGCAGCTTGTCGCTAGCGGGAACCGGGGAGCTGTTTTTT
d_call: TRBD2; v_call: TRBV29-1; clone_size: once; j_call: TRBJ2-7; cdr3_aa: CSAAKGLAGFGEQYF; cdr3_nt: TGCAGCGCTGCGAAGGGACTAGCGGGTTTCGGCGAGCAGTACTTC
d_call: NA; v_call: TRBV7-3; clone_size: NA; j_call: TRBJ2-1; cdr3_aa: CASSLKSADGSEQFF; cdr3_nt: TGTGCCAGCAGCTTAAAGTCTGCGGATGGCAGTGAGCAGTTCTTC
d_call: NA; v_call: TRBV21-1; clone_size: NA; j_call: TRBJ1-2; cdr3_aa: CASRNLLEVDYGYTF; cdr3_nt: TGTGCCAGCAGGAATCTATTAGAGGTTGACTATGGCTACACCTTC
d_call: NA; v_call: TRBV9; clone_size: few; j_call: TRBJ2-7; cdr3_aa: CASSPTSSLSYEQYF; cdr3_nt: TGTGCCAGCAGCCCAACTAGCTCGCTCTCCTACGAGCAGTACTTC
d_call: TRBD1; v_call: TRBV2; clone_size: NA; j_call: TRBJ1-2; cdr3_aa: CASRQGAGGYGYTF; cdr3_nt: TGTGCCAGCAGACAAGGTGCAGGGGGGTATGGCTACACCTTC
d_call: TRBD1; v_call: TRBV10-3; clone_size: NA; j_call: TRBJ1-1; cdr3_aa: CAISTVPGQGRGGFFAEAFF; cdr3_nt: TGTGCCATCAGTACCGTCCCGGGACAGGGAAGGGGGGGCTTTTTCGCTGAAGCTTTCTTT
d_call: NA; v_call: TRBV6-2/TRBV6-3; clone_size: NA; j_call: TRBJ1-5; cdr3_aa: CASTPGGLFQPQHF; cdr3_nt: TGTGCCAGCACCCCCGGAGGGTTATTCCAGCCCCAGCATTTT
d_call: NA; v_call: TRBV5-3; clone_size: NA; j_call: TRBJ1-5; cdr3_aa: CARSLAGACNQPQHF; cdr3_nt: TGTGCCAGAAGCTTGGCTGGGGCTTGCAATCAGCCCCAGCATTTT
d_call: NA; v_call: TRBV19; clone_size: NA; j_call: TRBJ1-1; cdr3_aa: CASSIRPQVMNTEAFF; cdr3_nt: TGTGCCAGTAGTATACGCCCCCAGGTAATGAACACTGAAGCTTTCTTT
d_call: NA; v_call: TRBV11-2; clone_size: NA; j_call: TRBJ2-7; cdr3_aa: CASSPGLKSYEQYF; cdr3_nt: TGTGCCAGCAGCCCAGGACTAAAGTCCTACGAGCAGTACTTC
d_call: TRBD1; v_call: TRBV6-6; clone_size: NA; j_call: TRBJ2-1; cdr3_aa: CASSPGQYNEQFF; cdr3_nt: TGTGCCAGCAGCCCGGGACAGTACAATGAGCAGTTCTTC
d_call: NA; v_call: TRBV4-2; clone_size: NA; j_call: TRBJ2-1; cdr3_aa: CASSQGTAYYNEQFF; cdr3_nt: TGTGCCAGCAGCCAAGGGACAGCGTACTACAATGAGCAGTTCTTC
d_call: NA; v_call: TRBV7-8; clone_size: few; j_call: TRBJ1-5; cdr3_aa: CASSRFVGGRVGNQPQHF; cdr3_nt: TGTGCCAGCAGCCGATTTGTCGGGGGACGGGTGGGCAATCAGCCCCAGCATTTT